These 21 T cell receptor beta chains share one sample of origin, sequenced in a study of blood T cell repertoires in COVID-19. Repertoires were generated with immunoSEQ multiplex PCR, while TCRdb's copy carries only in-frame clones and drops some. The sample records about 370,000 clones, about 87% being singletons. Sequenced: peripheral blood. The receptor source for this set is a woman aged 25 to 39 with COVID-19, enrolled during active disease.

J is TRBJ1-2 and V is TRBV28, with 9 bases lining up with TRBD1. From germline, CDR1 is MDHEN and CDR2 SYDVKM. This CDR3 is built from 15 residues. Unmatched junction bases numbered 6, after V lost 3 bases and J lost 4 bases. CDR3 in DNA: TGTGCCAGCAGTTTGGGGACAGGGCAAATCTATGGCTACACCTTC. Translated: CASSLGTGQIYGYTF.

The chain joins TRBV11-1 to TRBJ1-1, with D perhaps matching TRBD1 (5 bases). Trimming stripped 1 base from V and 4 bases from J, with 13 bases between. Per germline, CDR1 SGHAT and CDR2 FQDESV (reference sequence). The CDR3 is made up of 15 amino acids. Here the CDR3 reads CASSLGPGRGTEAFF. In DNA, the CDR3 is TGTGCCAGCAGCTTAGGTCCAGGGAGGGGCACTGAAGCTTTCTTT.

The rearrangement joins TRBV19 to TRBJ2-7; 9 bases align to TRBD1. The CDR3 has 15 residues. Unmatched junction bases numbered 13, after V lost 7 bases and J lost 6 bases. Germline V lookup: CDR1 LNHDA, CDR2 SQIVND (reference sequence). CDR3 sequence (DNA): TGTGCCAGTATGCCGGTGGGGACAGGGATTTTCGAGCAGTACTTC. It is translated as CASMPVGTGIFEQYF.

This rearrangement joins TRBV19 to TRBJ2-1; TRBD2 might be the D (6 bases). CDR1 is LNHDA and CDR2 is SQIVND in the germline V gene (reference sequence). Between the trimmed V and J ends, which lost 2 bases and 6 bases, there was a span of 20 bases. This CDR3 has 17 residues. CDR3 region: CASSIKGPAPGGNEQFF. In DNA, the CDR3 is TGTGCCAGTAGTATAAAAGGGCCGGCACCCGGGGGCAATGAGCAGTTCTTC.

This chain joins TRBV10-3 and TRBJ2-2; TRBD1 aligns across 7 bases. Germline assignment: CDR1 ENHRY and CDR2 SYGVKD. This CDR3 has 14 amino acids. The J segment lost 5 bases and the V segment lost 5 bases, leaving 5 bases of the junction unmatched. The CDR3 loop reads CAISLRDRTGELFF. CDR3 DNA: TGTGCCATCAGTCTCCGGGACAGAACCGGGGAGCTGTTTTTT.

V and J are TRBV19 and TRBJ2-7; the match to TRBD2 covers 8 bases. The germline CDR1 and CDR2 sequences are LNHDA and SQIVND (reference sequence). Germline trimming cut 8 bases from V and 7 bases from J; bases unmatched to any gene: 10. This CDR3 has 13 amino acids. The CDR3 region has the DNA TGTGCCAGTTCAAAGCGGGAGTTTTGGGAGCAGTACTTC. Translation: CASSKREFWEQYF.

Only one count was recorded for this clone. The chain employs TRBV7-9 and TRBJ1-3; no clear D gene. Germline lookup yields CDR1 SEHNR and CDR2 FQNEAQ (reference sequence). The CDR3 totals 15 residues. Trimming left V 1 base short and J 2 bases short, with 9 bases between. The CDR3 protein is CASSLDGSPGNTIYF. The CDR3 DNA reads TGTGCCAGCAGCTTAGACGGGTCTCCTGGAAACACCATATATTTT.

This clone appeared a few times. The chain links TRBV9 to TRBJ1-6; 8 nucleotides align to TRBD1. The CDR3 runs to 14 residues. The junction had 3 bases not matched to a gene; V was cut back by 3 bases and J by 7 bases. Germline loops: CDR1 SGDLS, CDR2 YYNGEE. The CDR3 loop reads CASSGTGRNSPLHF. DNA of the CDR3: TGTGCCAGCAGCGGGACAGGGAGGAATTCACCCCTCCACTTT. Full variable domain (rest looked up from reference TRBV9 and TRBJ1-6): DSGVTQTPKHLITATGQRVTLRCSPRSGDLSVYWYQQSLDQGLQFLIQYYNGEERAKGNILERFSAQQFPDLHSELNLSSLELGDSALYFCASSGTGRNSPLHFGNGTRLTVT.

The chain employs TRBV25-1 and TRBJ1-4; D may be TRBD1 (6 bases). The germline V and J ends were trimmed by 6 bases and 8 bases, with 22 bases remaining between them. The CDR3 covers 16 residues. Germline CDR1 and CDR2: MGHDK and SYGVNS. The DNA for the CDR3 is TGTGCCAGCAGAAAACAGGGCTGGGGGTTGGGGGAAAAACTGTTTTTT. This codes for CASRKQGWGLGEKLFF.

This clone was recorded once. The chain links TRBV19 to TRBJ2-1, with 10 bases identical to TRBD1. The V segment lost 6 bases and the J segment 3 bases; nucleotides outside the gene matches: 8. The length of the CDR3 is 16 residues. Germline values: CDR1 LNHDA, CDR2 SQIVND (reference sequence). The CDR3 here is CASSQTGTGVYNEQFF. DNA of the CDR3: TGTGCCAGTAGCCAAACCGGGACAGGGGTCTACAATGAGCAGTTCTTC.

This chain connects TRBV28 to TRBJ1-1; the D gene is possibly TRBD1 (5 bases). Per germline, CDR1 MDHEN and CDR2 SYDVKM. The CDR3 consists of 12 residues. V lost 2 bases to trimming and J lost 11 bases, with 12 bases between them. The CDR3 spells CASSLGASAAFF. In nucleotides, the CDR3 is TGTGCCAGCAGTTTAGGGGCCTCTGCGGCTTTCTTT.

Only one count was recorded for this clone. The genes are TRBV25-1 and TRBJ2-1; 11 nucleotides line up with TRBD2. The germline gives CDR1 MGHDK, CDR2 SYGVNS. Losses at the gene ends were 2 bases for V and 1 base for J; bases not matched to a gene: 7. CDR3 length: 18 amino acids. CDR3 in DNA: TGTGCCAGCAGTGAAGAGTTAGCGGGAGGGGCTTCCTACAATGAGCAGTTCTTC. Its protein is CASSEELAGGASYNEQFF.

This clone was picked up one time. Here the CDR3 reads CAISEGATNEKLFF. DNA for the CDR3: TGTGCCATCAGTGAAGGAGCAACTAATGAAAAACTGTTTTTT. The gene calls are TRBV10-3 and TRBJ1-4; no firm D call. Germline V CDR1 and CDR2: ENHRY, SYGVKD. Trimming shortened V by 3 bases and J by 0 bases, and 5 bases separated the two germline ends. This CDR3 region has 14 residues.

The V and J genes are TRBV19 and TRBJ2-1; 12 bases line up with TRBD2. The germline V gene encodes CDR1 LNHDA and CDR2 SQIVND (reference sequence). The J segment lost 9 bases and the V segment lost 4 bases, leaving 19 bases of the junction unmatched. The CDR3 is 19 residues long. CDR3 in amino acids: CASSTQFLLSSGRASEQFF. The CDR3 DNA reads as TGTGCCAGTAGTACCCAGTTTCTTCTTTCTAGCGGGAGGGCCAGTGAGCAGTTCTTC.

This clone appeared a single time. This chain connects TRBV28 to TRBJ1-6; D gene uncertain. Deletions cut 6 bases from V and 8 bases from J, with 11 bases between. This CDR3 comprises 13 residues. Germline lookup yields CDR1 MDHEN and CDR2 SYDVKM. The CDR3 nucleotides read TGTGCCAGCAGCTTACAAGCGGATTCACCCCTCCACTTT. Its protein product is CASSLQADSPLHF.

V gene TRBV11-2 combines with J gene TRBJ2-7; D remains unclear. Germline loops: CDR1 SGHAT, CDR2 FQNNGV. CDR3 length equals 15 residues. With 0 bases removed from V and 0 bases from J, the gap between germline ends came to 9 bases. The DNA of the CDR3 is TGTGCCAGCAGCTTAGAGGCAGGTAGCTCCTACGAGCAGTACTTC. Protein sequence: CASSLEAGSSYEQYF.

The chain has TRBV5-1 and TRBJ2-2; TRBD2 matches 9 bases. The CDR3 is 14 amino acids. The junction had 3 bases not matched to a gene; V was cut back by 6 bases and J by 3 bases. Germline V CDR1 and CDR2: SGHRS, YFSETQ. The CDR3, as DNA: TGCGCCAGCATACTAGCGGGCGACACCGGGGAGCTGTTTTTT. Its translation: CASILAGDTGELFF.

The chain's CDR3 is CATQRTGSSGNTIYF. CDR3 sequence (DNA): TGTGCCACCCAAAGGACAGGTTCCTCTGGAAACACCATATATTTT. The chain couples TRBV6-5 to TRBJ1-3, with TRBD1 matching 7 bases. In germline, CDR1 is MNHEY, CDR2 SVGAGI. J lost 0 bases, V lost 10 bases, and 9 bases had no gene match. The CDR3 has 15 amino acids.

The genes are TRBV7-6 and TRBJ1-1, with a weak D call TRBD1 (6 bases). Trimming shortened V by 4 bases and J by 4 bases, and 13 bases separated the two germline ends. CDR1 is SGHVS and CDR2 is FNYEAQ in the germline V gene. The CDR3 has 14 amino acids. CDR3 protein: CASSYREVGTEAFF. CDR3 bases: TGTGCCAGCAGCTACAGGGAAGTTGGCACTGAAGCTTTCTTT.

The chain combines TRBV30 with TRBJ2-7; unclear D gene. The CDR3 loop spans 13 amino acids. Germline CDR1 and CDR2: GTSNPN and SVGIG (reference sequence). V was cut by 3 bases and J by 3 bases, with 12 bases left in between. CDR3 residues: CAWRADNNYEQYF. The CDR3 region has the DNA TGTGCCTGGAGGGCAGACAATAACTACGAGCAGTACTTC.

The chain recombines TRBV9 with TRBJ2-1, with D tentatively TRBD1 (6 bases). Germline V gene data show CDR1 as SGDLS and CDR2 as YYNGEE. The germline V and J ends were trimmed by 2 bases and 9 bases, with 9 bases remaining between them. This CDR3 region has 12 residues. This chain's CDR3 is CASSVGQGEQFF. CDR3 nucleotides: TGTGCCAGCAGCGTGGGACAAGGTGAGCAGTTCTTC.